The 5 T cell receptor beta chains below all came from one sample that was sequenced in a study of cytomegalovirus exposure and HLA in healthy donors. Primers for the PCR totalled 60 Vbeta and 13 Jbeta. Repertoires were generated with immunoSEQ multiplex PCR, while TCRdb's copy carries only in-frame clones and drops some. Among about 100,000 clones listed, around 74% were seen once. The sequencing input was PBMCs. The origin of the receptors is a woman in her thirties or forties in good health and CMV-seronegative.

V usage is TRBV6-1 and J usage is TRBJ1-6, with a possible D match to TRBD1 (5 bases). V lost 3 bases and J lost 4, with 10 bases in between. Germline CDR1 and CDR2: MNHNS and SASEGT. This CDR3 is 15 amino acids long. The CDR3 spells CASSDGGGYNSPLHF. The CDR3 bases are TGTGCCAGCAGTGATGGGGGGGGATATAATTCACCCCTCCACTTT.

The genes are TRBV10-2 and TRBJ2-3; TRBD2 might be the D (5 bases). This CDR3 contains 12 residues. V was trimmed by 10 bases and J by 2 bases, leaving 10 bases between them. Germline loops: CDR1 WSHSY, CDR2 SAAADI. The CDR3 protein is CATGVTTDTQYF. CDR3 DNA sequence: TGCGCCACCGGGGTCACCACAGATACGCAGTATTTT.

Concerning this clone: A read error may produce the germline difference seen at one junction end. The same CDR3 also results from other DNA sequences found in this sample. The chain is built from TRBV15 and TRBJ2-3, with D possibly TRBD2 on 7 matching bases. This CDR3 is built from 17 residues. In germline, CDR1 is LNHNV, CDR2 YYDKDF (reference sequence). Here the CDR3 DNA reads TGTGCCACCAGCAGAGGACCGGGGTCGGGGGGCACGGATACGCAGTATTTT. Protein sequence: CATSRGPGSGGTDTQYF. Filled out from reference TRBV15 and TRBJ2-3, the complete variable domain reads DAMVIQNPRYQVTQFGKPVTLSCSQTLNHNVMYWYQQKSSQAPKLLFHYYDKDFNNEADTPDNFQSRRPNTSFCFLDIRSPGLGDTAMYLCATSRGPGSGGTDTQYFGPGTRLTVL.

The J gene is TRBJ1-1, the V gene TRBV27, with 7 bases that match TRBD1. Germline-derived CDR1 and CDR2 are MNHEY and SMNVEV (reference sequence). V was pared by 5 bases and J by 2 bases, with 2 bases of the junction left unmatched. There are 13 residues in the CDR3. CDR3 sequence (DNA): TGTGCCAGCAGTGACAGGGTAAACACTGAAGCTTTCTTT. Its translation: CASSDRVNTEAFF.

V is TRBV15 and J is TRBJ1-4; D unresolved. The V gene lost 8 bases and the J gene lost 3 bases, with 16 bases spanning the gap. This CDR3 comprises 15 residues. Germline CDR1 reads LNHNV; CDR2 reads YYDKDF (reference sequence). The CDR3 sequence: CATRREGRSNEKLFF. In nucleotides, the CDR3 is TGTGCCACCCGTAGGGAGGGTCGGTCTAATGAAAAACTGTTTTTT. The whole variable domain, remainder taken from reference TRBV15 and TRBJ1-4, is DAMVIQNPRYQVTQFGKPVTLSCSQTLNHNVMYWYQQKSSQAPKLLFHYYDKDFNNEADTPDNFQSRRPNTSFCFLDIRSPGLGDTAMYLCATRREGRSNEKLFFGSGTQLSVL.